These 10 T cell receptor beta chains originate from one sample sequenced in a study of blood T cell repertoires in COVID-19. The data were produced by immunoSEQ multiplex PCR, yet TCRdb's version contains in-frame clones alone and is incomplete. In the table there are 30,000 to 50,000 clones, more than 65% of which are singletons. The sample taken for sequencing was peripheral blood. The receptors were gathered from a man between 70 and 80 years old with acute or convalescent COVID-19.

A single count supports this clone. The chain couples TRBV27 to TRBJ2-1; 8 positions match TRBD2. From germline, CDR1 is MNHEY and CDR2 SMNVEV (reference sequence). The V segment lost 2 bases and the J segment 1 base; nucleotides outside the gene matches: 4. This CDR3 has 16 amino acids. The CDR3 here is CASSLGGGRSYNEQFF. Written as DNA, the CDR3 is TGTGCCAGCAGTTTAGGGGGCGGGAGGTCCTACAATGAGCAGTTCTTC.

The V call is TRBV7-2, the J call TRBJ1-2; possible D gene TRBD1, 6 bases. Germline V gene data show CDR1 as SGHTA and CDR2 as FQGNSA. V was shortened by 4 bases and J by 6 bases, with 12 bases between the two germline ends. The CDR3 extends over 13 amino acids. The DNA of the CDR3 is TGTGCCAGCAGCTCGGGACAAAGCAATGGCTACACCTTC. Translation gives CASSSGQSNGYTF.

The J gene is TRBJ2-3, the V gene TRBV9, with 13 nucleotides matching TRBD2. Trimming removed 3 bases from V and 5 bases from J; junction bases left unmatched: 3. CDR1 is SGDLS, CDR2 YYNGEE, per germline. The CDR3 has 15 amino acids. DNA for the CDR3: TGTGCCAGCAGCGCTTGGACTAGCGGGAGAGATACGCAGTATTTT. Its protein product is CASSAWTSGRDTQYF.

This clone was seen only a few times. The chain recombines TRBV19 with TRBJ2-3; a possible D gene is TRBD1 (5 bases). Germline CDR1 is LNHDA and CDR2 is SQIVND (reference sequence). The CDR3 loop spans 13 amino acids. Trimming took 3 bases from V and 6 from J, leaving 10 bases between them. DNA for the CDR3: TGTGCCAGTAGTATTAGGGGCAGGGATACGCAGTATTTT. Encoded protein: CASSIRGRDTQYF.

The chain employs TRBV9 and TRBJ1-4, with D unresolved. The germline V gene has CDR1 SGDLS and CDR2 YYNGEE. This CDR3 comprises 15 residues. Trimming took off 4 bases at V and 0 bases at J, with 10 bases between the two ends. CDR3 DNA sequence: TGTGCCAGCAGCCGTACAGCAGCAACTAATGAAAAACTGTTTTTT. As protein: CASSRTAATNEKLFF.

The genes are TRBV19 and TRBJ1-5; 10 positions agree with TRBD1. This CDR3 is 17 amino acids long. Germline V gene sequence: CDR1 LNHDA, CDR2 SQIVND (reference sequence). Losses at the gene ends were 3 bases for V and 7 bases for J; bases not matched to a gene: 12. In DNA, the CDR3 is TGTGCCAGTAGTATCCTCGCGACAGGGGGCTCAAGGCAGCCCCAGCATTTT. It specifies CASSILATGGSRQPQHF.

This clone was found a few times. The genes are TRBV14 and TRBJ2-7, with unresolved D. The CDR3 has 12 residues. The V end lost 1 base, the J end lost 7 bases, and 8 bases lay between the germline ends. From germline, CDR1 is SGHDN and CDR2 FVKESK. CDR3 residues: CASSQVSREQYF. The CDR3 DNA follows: TGTGCCAGCAGCCAAGTGTCTAGGGAGCAGTACTTC. Full variable domain (remainder filled in from reference TRBV14 and TRBJ2-7): EAGVTQFPSHSVIEKGQTVTLRCDPISGHDNLYWYRRVMGKEIKFLLHFVKESKQDESGMPNNRFLAERTGGTYSTLKVQPAELEDSGVYFCASSQVSREQYFGPGTRLTVT.

The sample holds a few counts of this clone. The CDR3 loop reads CASRSIGQGDTGELFF. The CDR3 nucleotides are TGTGCCAGCAGGAGTATAGGACAGGGTGATACCGGGGAGCTGTTTTTT. The chain recombines TRBV25-1 with TRBJ2-2; 8 bases line up with TRBD1. CDR1 and CDR2 (germline): MGHDK, SYGVNS. Trimming took 6 bases from V and 5 from J; bases not matched to a gene: 11. This CDR3 has 16 amino acids.

J is TRBJ2-1 and V is TRBV19; D possibly corresponds to TRBD2 (6 bases). This CDR3 spans 15 amino acids. The V gene's germline CDR1 is LNHDA and CDR2 SQIVND (reference sequence). Trimming stripped 6 bases from V and 6 bases from J, with 18 bases between. CDR3: CASRWDSPHGNEQFF. As DNA, the CDR3 is TGTGCCAGTAGGTGGGACTCCCCCCACGGCAATGAGCAGTTCTTC.

The chain links TRBV9 to TRBJ1-2; TRBD1 matches 10 bases. Germline assignment: CDR1 SGDLS and CDR2 YYNGEE. The V gene end was trimmed by 4 bases and the J gene end by 4 bases; junction bases not matched to a gene: 10. The CDR3 is 16 residues long. CDR3: CASSPEGTGAAYGYTF. Here the CDR3 DNA reads TGTGCCAGCAGCCCCGAGGGGACAGGGGCCGCCTATGGCTACACCTTC.